This T cell receptor (beta chain) was obtained from a study of T cells after yellow fever vaccination. Study observations and caveats: Subsequent to the booster, the majority of primary-vaccination clones reappeared (96% CD4, 88% CD8). The CD4 compartment and the CD8 compartment contained a small share of clonotypes in common. High-abundance clonotypes from the bulk population could contaminate FACS-sorted repertoires.

TCR cDNA, made by 5'RACE template switching, carried an added universal primer site and UMIs. TCRdb recomputed calls from the 5' RACE reads with MiXCR, one row per CDR3 protein. The repertoire holds hundreds of thousands of distinct CDR3 sequences, approximately 9% seen once, with about a sixth in the top ten. The germline V gene encodes CDR1 KGHDR and CDR2 SFDVKD. The length of the CDR3 is 14 residues. V was shortened by 5 bases and J by 1 base, with 10 bases between the two germline ends. To note about this clonotype: No antigen is known for it.

The clonotype comes from a man in his late teens or twenties who received the YFV17D yellow fever vaccine. V usage is TRBV24-1 and J usage is TRBJ1-1; D gene unclear. The material was PBMCs, obtained on the day of the first yellow fever vaccination. CDR3 residues: CATSAGRGNTEAFF. The CDR3 DNA sequence: TGTGCCACCAGTGCCGGACGGGGGAACACTGAAGCTTTCTTT.